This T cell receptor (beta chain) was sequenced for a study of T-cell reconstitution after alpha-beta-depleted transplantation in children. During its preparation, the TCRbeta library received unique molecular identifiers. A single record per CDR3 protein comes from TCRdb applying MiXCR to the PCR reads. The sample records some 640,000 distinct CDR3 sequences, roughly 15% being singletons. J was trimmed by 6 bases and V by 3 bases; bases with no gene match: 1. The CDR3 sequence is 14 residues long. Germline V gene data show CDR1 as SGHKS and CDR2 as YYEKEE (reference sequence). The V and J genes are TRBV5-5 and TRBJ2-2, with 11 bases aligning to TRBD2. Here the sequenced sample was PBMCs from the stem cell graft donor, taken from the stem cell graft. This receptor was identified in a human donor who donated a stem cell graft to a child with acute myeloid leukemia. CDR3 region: CASSSGLAAGELFF. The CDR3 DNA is TGTGCCAGCAGCTCGGGACTAGCGGCCGGGGAGCTGTTTTTT.